A selection of T cell receptor beta chains follows, all from one sample in a study of blood T cells in healthy people across ages. TCRdb ran MiXCR on the 5' RACE reads and lists one entry per CDR3 protein. The table includes hundreds of thousands of distinct CDR3 sequences, roughly 64% detected once. The specimen sequenced was blood. The receptors originated from a man aged 30-40 years in good health. Both conserved end residues are part of each CDR3.

cdr3_aa: CASSSPGEGHNEQFF
v_call: TRBV7-8
j_call: TRBJ2-1

cdr3_aa: CASSARLAGVDEQFF
v_call: TRBV7-2
j_call: TRBJ2-1

cdr3_aa: CASSLEGRDSSEQFF
v_call: TRBV7-9
j_call: TRBJ2-1

cdr3_aa: CASSAGTGPETQYF
v_call: TRBV12-3/TRBV12-4
j_call: TRBJ2-5

cdr3_aa: CAISESYPYEQYF
v_call: TRBV10-3
j_call: TRBJ2-7

cdr3_aa: CSASQGTNQPQHF
v_call: TRBV20-1
j_call: TRBJ1-5

cdr3_aa: CASSVDGGPPLHF
v_call: TRBV9
j_call: TRBJ1-6

cdr3_aa: CASSLQVGAGSYEQYF
v_call: TRBV5-1
j_call: TRBJ2-7

cdr3_aa: CASSLRGTGQPQYF
v_call: TRBV27
j_call: NA

cdr3_aa: CASSDHWGAQAKNIQYF
v_call: TRBV7-9
j_call: TRBJ2-4

cdr3_aa: CASSPPGQNIQYF
v_call: TRBV6-5
j_call: TRBJ2-4